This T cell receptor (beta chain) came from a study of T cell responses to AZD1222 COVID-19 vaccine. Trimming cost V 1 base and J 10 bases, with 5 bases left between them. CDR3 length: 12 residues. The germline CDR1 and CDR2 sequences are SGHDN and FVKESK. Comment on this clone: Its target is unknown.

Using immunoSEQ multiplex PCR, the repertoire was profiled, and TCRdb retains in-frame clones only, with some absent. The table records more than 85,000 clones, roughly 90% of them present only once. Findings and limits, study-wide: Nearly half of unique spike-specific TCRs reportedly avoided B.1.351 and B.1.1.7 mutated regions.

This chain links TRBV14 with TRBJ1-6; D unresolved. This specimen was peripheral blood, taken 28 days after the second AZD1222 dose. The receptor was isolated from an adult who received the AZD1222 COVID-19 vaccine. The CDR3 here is CASSQGSSPLHF. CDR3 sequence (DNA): TGTGCCAGCAGCCAAGGTAGCTCACCCCTCCACTTT.